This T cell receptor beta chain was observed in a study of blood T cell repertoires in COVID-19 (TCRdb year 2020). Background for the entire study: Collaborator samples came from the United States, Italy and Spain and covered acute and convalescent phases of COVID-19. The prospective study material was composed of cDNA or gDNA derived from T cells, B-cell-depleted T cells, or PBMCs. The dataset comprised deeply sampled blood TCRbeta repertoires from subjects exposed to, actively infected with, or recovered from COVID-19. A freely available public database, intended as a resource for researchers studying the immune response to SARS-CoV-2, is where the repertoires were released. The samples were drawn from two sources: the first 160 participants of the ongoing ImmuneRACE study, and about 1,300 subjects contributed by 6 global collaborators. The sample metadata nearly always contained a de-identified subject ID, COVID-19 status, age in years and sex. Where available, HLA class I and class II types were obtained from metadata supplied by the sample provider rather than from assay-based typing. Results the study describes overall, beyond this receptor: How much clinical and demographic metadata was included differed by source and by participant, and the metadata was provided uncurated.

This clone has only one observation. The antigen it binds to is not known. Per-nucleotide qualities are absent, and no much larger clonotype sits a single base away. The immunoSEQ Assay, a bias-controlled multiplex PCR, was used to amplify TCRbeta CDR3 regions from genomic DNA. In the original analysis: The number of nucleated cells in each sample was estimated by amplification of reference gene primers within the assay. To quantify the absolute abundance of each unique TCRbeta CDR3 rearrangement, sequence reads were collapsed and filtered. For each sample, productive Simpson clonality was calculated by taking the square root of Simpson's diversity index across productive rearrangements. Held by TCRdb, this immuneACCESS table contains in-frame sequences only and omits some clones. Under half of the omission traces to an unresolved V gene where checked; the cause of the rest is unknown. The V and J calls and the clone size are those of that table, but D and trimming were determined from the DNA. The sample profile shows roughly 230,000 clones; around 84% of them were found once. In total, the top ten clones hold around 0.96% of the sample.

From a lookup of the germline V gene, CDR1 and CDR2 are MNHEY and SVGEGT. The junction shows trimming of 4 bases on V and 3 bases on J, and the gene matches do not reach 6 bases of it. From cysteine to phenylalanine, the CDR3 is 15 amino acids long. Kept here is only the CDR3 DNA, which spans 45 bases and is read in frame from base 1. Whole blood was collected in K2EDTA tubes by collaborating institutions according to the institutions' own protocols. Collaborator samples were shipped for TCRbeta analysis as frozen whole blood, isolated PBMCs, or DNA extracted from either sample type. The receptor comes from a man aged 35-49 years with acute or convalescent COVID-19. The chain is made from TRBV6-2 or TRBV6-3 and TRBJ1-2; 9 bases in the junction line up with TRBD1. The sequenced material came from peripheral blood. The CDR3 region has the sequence CASSWDREFDYGYTF. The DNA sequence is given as TGTGCCAGCAGTTGGGACAGGGAATTTGACTATGGCTACACCTTC.